A selection of T cell receptor beta chains follows, all from one sample in a study of cytomegalovirus exposure and HLA in healthy donors. The method was immunoSEQ multiplex PCR; TCRdb's version includes in-frame clones alone and lacks a portion of them. The sample has 110,000 or so clones, about 85% seen once. The sequenced sample consisted of PBMCs. The receptors originated from a woman aged 18-29 years in good health and CMV-seronegative. Both conserved end residues are part of each CDR3. A D gene is named only where the DNA matches it firmly. Clone size appears in some rows only: once, few, many, or a class for an expanded clone.

TRBJ1-2 NA NA TRBV6-5 CASSETEYYGYTF TGTGCCAGCAGTGAGACAGAATACTATGGCTACACCTTC
TRBJ2-7 NA NA TRBV2 CASSAQGSSYEQYF TGTGCCAGCAGTGCCCAGGGTTCCTCCTACGAGCAGTACTTC
TRBJ1-6 NA NA TRBV5-4 CASSLGQDNSPLHF TGTGCCAGCAGCTTGGGACAGGATAATTCACCCCTCCACTTT
TRBJ2-5 once NA TRBV28 CASSFRTEETQYF TGTGCCAGCAGTTTTCGGACAGAAGAGACCCAGTACTTC
TRBJ1-5 NA TRBD1 TRBV13 CASSISTGFGNQPQHF TGTGCCAGCAGCATCTCGACAGGGTTCGGGAATCAGCCCCAGCATTTT
TRBJ2-7 few NA TRBV11-2 CASSLAGEQYF TGTGCCAGCAGCTTAGCAGGGGAGCAGTACTTC
TRBJ1-6 NA NA TRBV19 CASSPTAGANSPLHF TGTGCCAGTAGCCCCACCGCGGGAGCAAATTCACCCCTCCACTTT
TRBJ1-2 NA TRBD1 TRBV25-1 CASRRQGAGGYTF TGTGCCAGCAGGAGACAGGGGGCTGGCGGCTACACCTTC
TRBJ1-2 once TRBD1 TRBV28 CASSLWDGTAFYGYTF TGTGCCAGCAGTTTATGGGACGGGACAGCCTTCTATGGCTACACCTTC
TRBJ2-7 NA TRBD1 TRBV7-9 CASSPGTGYGYEQYF TGTGCCAGCAGCCCTGGGACAGGGTATGGCTACGAGCAGTACTTC
TRBJ1-6 NA NA TRBV28 CASTRGGRGTGYSPLHF TGTGCCAGCACCCGAGGGGGGAGGGGGACCGGGTATTCACCCCTCCACTTT
TRBJ2-3 NA NA TRBV7-9 CASSFGGLGADTQYF TGTGCCAGCAGCTTTGGGGGGTTGGGCGCAGATACGCAGTATTTT
TRBJ1-2 once TRBD1 TRBV27 CASSSGTGGLVGYTF TGTGCCAGCAGTTCCGGGACAGGGGGCTTGGTAGGCTACACCTTC
TRBJ1-2 NA TRBD1 TRBV7-9 CASSFHPGTGHNYGYTF TGTGCCAGCAGCTTCCACCCCGGGACAGGACATAACTATGGCTACACCTTC
TRBJ1-2 few TRBD1 TRBV19 CASSLRTGYGYTF TGTGCCAGTAGTCTTCGGACAGGCTATGGCTACACCTTC
TRBJ2-5 NA NA TRBV5-1 CASSSSPGGGTETQYF TGCGCCAGCAGCTCCTCGCCAGGGGGAGGAACAGAGACCCAGTACTTC
TRBJ2-1 NA TRBD2 TRBV25-1 CASSERRASGGPNEQFF TGTGCCAGCAGTGAAAGGCGCGCTAGCGGGGGCCCAAATGAGCAGTTCTTC
TRBJ2-1 NA TRBD2 TRBV7-6 CASSLAGLAGGNEQFF TGTGCCAGCAGCTTAGCGGGGCTAGCGGGGGGGAATGAGCAGTTCTTC
TRBJ1-1 NA TRBD1 TRBV4-1 CASSETGTGETEAFF TGCGCCAGCAGCGAAACCGGGACAGGGGAGACTGAAGCTTTCTTT
TRBJ2-2 NA NA TRBV15 CATSSGGLPGELFF TGTGCCACCTCGTCGGGGGGCCTACCCGGGGAGCTGTTTTTT
TRBJ2-7 NA TRBD1 TRBV18 CASSPATGVSYEQYF TGTGCCAGCTCACCCGCGACAGGGGTCTCGTACGAGCAGTACTTC
TRBJ2-7 once TRBD1 TRBV19 CASAAGTVYEQYF TGTGCCAGCGCAGCCGGGACAGTCTACGAGCAGTACTTC
TRBJ2-5 NA NA TRBV14 CASSQGAGAETQYF TGTGCCAGCAGCCAAGGGGCAGGGGCGGAGACCCAGTACTTC
TRBJ1-2 few TRBD1 TRBV28 CASSISATGVYGYTF TGTGCCAGCAGCATCTCAGCGACAGGGGTCTATGGCTACACCTTC
TRBJ2-7 NA TRBD1 TRBV19 CASSSGQVGEQYF TGTGCCAGTAGCAGTGGACAGGTGGGCGAGCAGTACTTC
TRBJ2-2 NA NA TRBV2 CASSGSTTGELFF TGTGCCAGCTCAGGAAGTACCACCGGGGAGCTGTTTTTT
TRBJ1-1 NA NA TRBV28 CASSLLLGGGMNTEAFF TGTGCCAGCAGTTTATTACTAGGGGGAGGGATGAACACTGAAGCTTTCTTT
TRBJ2-7 NA NA TRBV12-2 CASRSYGGTEQYF TGTGCAAGTCGCTCCTACGGGGGGACCGAGCAGTACTTC
TRBJ1-2 many TRBD1 TRBV6-1 CASSEAAGQGGYGYTF TGTGCCAGCAGTGAAGCAGCAGGACAGGGGGGCTATGGCTACACCTTC
TRBJ2-7 NA NA TRBV4-1 CASSPNRLLMFEQYF TGCGCCAGCAGCCCCAACCGACTACTCATGTTCGAGCAGTACTTC
TRBJ1-1 NA NA TRBV30 CAWTRESNTEAFF TGTGCCTGGACTAGGGAGAGCAACACTGAAGCTTTCTTT
TRBJ2-6 NA TRBD1 TRBV5-6 CASSPGQGSGANVLTF TGTGCCAGCAGCCCGGGACAGGGTTCTGGGGCCAACGTCCTGACTTTC
TRBJ1-1 NA NA TRBV5-1 CASSRDTLNTEAFF TGCGCCAGCAGCCGGGACACATTAAACACTGAAGCTTTCTTT
TRBJ1-6 NA TRBD1 TRBV28 CASGLTGGYNSPLHF TGTGCCAGCGGATTGACAGGGGGGTATAATTCACCCCTCCACTTT
TRBJ2-1 NA TRBD2 TRBV6-5 CASSYSSAGGYNEQFF TGTGCCAGCAGTTACTCGAGCGCGGGGGGCTACAATGAGCAGTTCTTC
TRBJ2-3 NA NA TRBV14 CASSSRPAGTQYF TGTGCCAGCAGTTCAAGGCCCGCCGGGACGCAGTATTTT
TRBJ1-1 NA NA TRBV9 CASSPGGFGTEAFF TGTGCCAGCAGCCCCGGGGGGTTCGGAACTGAAGCTTTCTTT
TRBJ1-6 NA NA TRBV30 CAWSVHPDSPLHF TGTGCCTGGAGTGTACATCCCGATTCACCCCTCCACTTT
TRBJ1-2 NA TRBD1 TRBV4-1 CASSQPTGQGGWNGYTF TGCGCCAGCAGCCAACCTACCGGACAGGGGGGTTGGAATGGCTACACCTTC
TRBJ2-5 few NA TRBV5-1 CASSLVREETQYF TGCGCCAGCAGCTTGGTCAGGGAAGAGACCCAGTACTTC